These 9 T cell receptor beta chains share one sample of origin, sequenced in a study of cytomegalovirus exposure and HLA in healthy donors. A multiplex PCR was run with 60 Vbeta primers and 13 Jbeta primers. Here immunoSEQ multiplex PCR was the method, and the copy in TCRdb shows in-frame clones only, minus some. Here the sample spans roughly 180,000 clones, approximately 80% being singletons. Sequenced input: PBMCs. The receptors originated from a woman under 30 in good health and CMV-seronegative.

J is TRBJ2-5 and V is TRBV28, with 7 bases identical to TRBD1. With 5 bases clipped from V and 1 base from J, the junction kept 4 bases outside the gene matches. CDR1 is MDHEN and CDR2 is SYDVKM in the germline V gene. CDR3 size: 14 residues. CDR3 residues: CASSLQGIQETQYF. The CDR3, as DNA: TGTGCCAGCAGTCTACAGGGGATCCAAGAGACCCAGTACTTC.

The chain carries TRBV18 and TRBJ2-3, with TRBD1 matching 7 bases. Germline CDR1 KGHSH, CDR2 LQKENI. The V gene end was trimmed by 2 bases and the J gene end by 0 bases; junction bases not matched to a gene: 8. There are 17 residues in the CDR3. CDR3 bases: TGTGCCAGCTCACCAAACTATCCGGGACAGAGCACAGATACGCAGTATTTT. Encoded protein: CASSPNYPGQSTDTQYF.

This clone showed up just a few times. The J gene is TRBJ2-1, the V gene TRBV5-8; D is unresolved. This CDR3 spans 15 amino acids. From germline, CDR1 is SGHTS and CDR2 YDEGEE. The germline V and J ends were trimmed by 4 bases and 0 bases, with 11 bases remaining between them. The CDR3 DNA reads as TGTGCCAGCAGCCCCCGGTCGAGCTCCTACAATGAGCAGTTCTTC. Translating gives CASSPRSSSYNEQFF.

The gene calls are TRBV28 and TRBJ1-4; 11 positions agree with TRBD1. Germline values: CDR1 MDHEN, CDR2 SYDVKM. V lost 10 bases and J lost 8; bases outside the gene matches: 6. CDR3 length: 13 amino acids. CDR3 bases: TGTGCCACCCGGACAGGGGGCGGGGAAAAACTGTTTTTT. It specifies CATRTGGGEKLFF.

The V and J genes are TRBV19 and TRBJ2-5; 8 positions match TRBD2. V dropped 11 bases and J dropped 11; count of bases not matched to a gene: 10. This CDR3 has 11 residues. Germline loops: CDR1 LNHDA, CDR2 SQIVND (reference sequence). The CDR3 reads CAAGRGFEQYF. The CDR3 bases are TGTGCCGCCGGGAGGGGGTTTGAGCAGTACTTC.

The chain carries TRBV5-4 and TRBJ2-7, with 8 bases lining up with TRBD2. Losses at the gene ends were 0 bases for V and 6 bases for J; bases not matched to a gene: 5. Germline-derived CDR1 and CDR2 are SGHNT and YYREEE (reference sequence). CDR3 length equals 14 residues. CDR3 region: CASSLAMREAEQYF. The CDR3 DNA sequence: TGTGCCAGCAGCTTGGCGATGCGGGAGGCCGAGCAGTACTTC.

This chain joins TRBV2 and TRBJ2-7; no clear D gene. Germline CDR1 and CDR2: SNHLY and FYNNEI. The CDR3 is 15 residues long. V was trimmed by 2 bases and J by 2 bases, leaving 13 bases between them. The CDR3 nucleotides read TGTGCCAGCAGTGAAATCGAGTTCGAGCCCTACGAGCAGTACTTC. Translating gives CASSEIEFEPYEQYF.

This chain connects TRBV12-5 to TRBJ2-1, with TRBD2 identical over 9 bases. The CDR3 covers 17 residues. The V gene's germline CDR1 is LGHNT and CDR2 FRNRAP. Losses at the gene ends were 3 bases for V and 0 bases for J; bases not matched to a gene: 6. The CDR3 protein is CASGLAGGPFSYNEQFF. The DNA of the CDR3 is TGTGCTAGTGGTTTAGCGGGAGGCCCGTTCTCCTACAATGAGCAGTTCTTC.

The chain recombines TRBV7-2 with TRBJ2-3, with unresolved D. Trimming cost V 7 bases and J 4 bases, with 12 bases left between them. Per germline, CDR1 SGHTA and CDR2 FQGNSA. The CDR3 loop spans 13 amino acids. Written as DNA, the CDR3 is TGTGCCAGCAAGCTTATGGTCTCAGATACGCAGTATTTT. It encodes CASKLMVSDTQYF.